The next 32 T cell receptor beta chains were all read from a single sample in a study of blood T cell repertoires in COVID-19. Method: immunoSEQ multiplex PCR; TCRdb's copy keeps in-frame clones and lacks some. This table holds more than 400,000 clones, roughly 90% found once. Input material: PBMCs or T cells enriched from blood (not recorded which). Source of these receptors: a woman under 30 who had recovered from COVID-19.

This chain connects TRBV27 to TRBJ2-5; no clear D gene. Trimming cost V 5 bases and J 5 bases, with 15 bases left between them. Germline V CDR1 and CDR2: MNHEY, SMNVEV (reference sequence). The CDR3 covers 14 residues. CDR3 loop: CASSTTPREETQYF. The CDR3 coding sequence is TGTGCCAGCAGTACTACCCCCCGTGAGGAGACCCAGTACTTC.

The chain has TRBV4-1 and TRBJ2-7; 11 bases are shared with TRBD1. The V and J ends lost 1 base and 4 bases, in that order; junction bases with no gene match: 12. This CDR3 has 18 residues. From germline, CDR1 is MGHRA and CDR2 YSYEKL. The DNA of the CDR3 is TGCGCCAGCAGCCAAGTCGCAGTCGGACAGGGGGCTTTATACGAGCAGTACTTC. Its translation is CASSQVAVGQGALYEQYF.

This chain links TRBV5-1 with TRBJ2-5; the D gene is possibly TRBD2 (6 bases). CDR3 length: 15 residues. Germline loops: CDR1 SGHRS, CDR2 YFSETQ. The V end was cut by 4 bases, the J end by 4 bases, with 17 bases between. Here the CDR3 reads CASSLDRLGGETQYF. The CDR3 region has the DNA TGCGCCAGCAGCCTAGACCGCCTGGGGGGAGAGACCCAGTACTTC.

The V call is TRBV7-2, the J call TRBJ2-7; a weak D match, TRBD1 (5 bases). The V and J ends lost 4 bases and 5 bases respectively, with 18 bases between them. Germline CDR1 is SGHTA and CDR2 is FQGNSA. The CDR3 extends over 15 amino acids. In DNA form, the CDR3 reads TGTGCCAGCAGCTACTCGACCCCTGGGGCTGACGAGCAGTACTTC. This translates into CASSYSTPGADEQYF.

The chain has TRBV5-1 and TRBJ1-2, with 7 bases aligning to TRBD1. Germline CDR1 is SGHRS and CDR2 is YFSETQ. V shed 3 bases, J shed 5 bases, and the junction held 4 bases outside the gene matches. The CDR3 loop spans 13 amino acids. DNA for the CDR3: TGCGCCAGCAGCTGGGGACAGAGATATGGCTACACCTTC. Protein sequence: CASSWGQRYGYTF.

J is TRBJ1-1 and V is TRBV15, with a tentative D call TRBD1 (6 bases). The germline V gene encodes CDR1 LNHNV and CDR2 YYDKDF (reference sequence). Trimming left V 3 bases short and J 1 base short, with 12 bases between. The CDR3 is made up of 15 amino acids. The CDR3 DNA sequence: TGTGCCACCAGCAGGGCTAGGACAGCGAACACTGAAGCTTTCTTT. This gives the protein CATSRARTANTEAFF.

CDR3 in amino acids: CASSPSVRNLEQYF. The CDR3 bases are TGTGCCAGCTCACCGTCCGTCAGGAACCTGGAGCAGTACTTC. The chain recombines TRBV18 with TRBJ2-7; D is uncertain. The length of the CDR3 is 14 residues. Trimming removed 3 bases from V and 7 bases from J, with 16 bases in between. Germline-derived CDR1 and CDR2 are KGHSH and LQKENI.

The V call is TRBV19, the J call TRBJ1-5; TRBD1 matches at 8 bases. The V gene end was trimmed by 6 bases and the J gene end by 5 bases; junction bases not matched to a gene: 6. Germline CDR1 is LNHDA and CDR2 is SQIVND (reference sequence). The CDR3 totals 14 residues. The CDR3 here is CASSPDREDQPQHF. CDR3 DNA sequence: TGTGCCAGTAGCCCGGACAGGGAGGATCAGCCCCAGCATTTT.

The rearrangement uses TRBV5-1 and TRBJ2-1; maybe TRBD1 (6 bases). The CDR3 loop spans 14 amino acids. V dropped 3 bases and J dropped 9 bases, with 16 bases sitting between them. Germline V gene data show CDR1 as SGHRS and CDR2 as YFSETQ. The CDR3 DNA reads TGCGCCAGCAGCTGGAAAGGGGGTTCCAGTGAGCAGTTCTTC. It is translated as CASSWKGGSSEQFF.

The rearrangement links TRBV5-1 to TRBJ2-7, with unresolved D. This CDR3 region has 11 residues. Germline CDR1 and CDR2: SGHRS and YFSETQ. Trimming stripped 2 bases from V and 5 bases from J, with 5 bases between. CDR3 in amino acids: CASSFGNEQYF. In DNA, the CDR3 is TGCGCCAGCAGCTTCGGTAACGAGCAGTACTTC.

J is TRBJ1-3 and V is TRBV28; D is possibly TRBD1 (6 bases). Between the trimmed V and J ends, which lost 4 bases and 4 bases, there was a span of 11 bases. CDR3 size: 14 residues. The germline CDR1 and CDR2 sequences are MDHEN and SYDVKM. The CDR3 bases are TGTGCCAGCAGTTCTCCTGGACAGGGAAACACCATATATTTT. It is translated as CASSSPGQGNTIYF.

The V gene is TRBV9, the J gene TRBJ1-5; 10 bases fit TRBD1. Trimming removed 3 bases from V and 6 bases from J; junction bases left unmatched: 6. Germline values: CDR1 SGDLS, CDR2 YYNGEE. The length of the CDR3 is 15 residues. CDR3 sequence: CASSGQGAGGQPQHF. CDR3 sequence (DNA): TGTGCCAGCAGCGGACAGGGGGCGGGTGGTCAGCCCCAGCATTTT.

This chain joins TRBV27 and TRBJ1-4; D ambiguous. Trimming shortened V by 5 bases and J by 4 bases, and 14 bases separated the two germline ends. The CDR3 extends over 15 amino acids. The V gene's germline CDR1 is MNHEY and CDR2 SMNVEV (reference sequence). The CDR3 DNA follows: TGTGCCAGCAGTCCAGGAGGGTTTGTTAATGAAAAACTGTTTTTT. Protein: CASSPGGFVNEKLFF.

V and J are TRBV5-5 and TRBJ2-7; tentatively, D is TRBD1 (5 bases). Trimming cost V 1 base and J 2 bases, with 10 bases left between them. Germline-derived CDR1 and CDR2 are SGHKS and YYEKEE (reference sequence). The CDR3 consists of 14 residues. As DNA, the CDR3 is TGTGCCAGCAGCTTGACAGGAGAGACCTACGAGCAGTACTTC. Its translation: CASSLTGETYEQYF.

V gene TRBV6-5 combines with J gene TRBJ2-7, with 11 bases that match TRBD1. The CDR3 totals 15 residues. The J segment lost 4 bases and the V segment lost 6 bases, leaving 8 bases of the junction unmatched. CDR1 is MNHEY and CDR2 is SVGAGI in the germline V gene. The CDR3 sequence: CASSLAGTGGYEQYF. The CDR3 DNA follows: TGTGCCAGCAGCTTGGCGGGGACAGGGGGTTACGAGCAGTACTTC.

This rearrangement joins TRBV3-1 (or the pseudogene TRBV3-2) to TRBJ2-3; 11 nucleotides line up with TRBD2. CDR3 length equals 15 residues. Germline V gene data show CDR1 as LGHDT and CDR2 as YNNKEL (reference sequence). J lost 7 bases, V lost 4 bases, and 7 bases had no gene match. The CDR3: CASSLIAGGPHTQYF. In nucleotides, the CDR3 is TGTGCCAGCAGCCTGATAGCGGGGGGGCCTCATACGCAGTATTTT.

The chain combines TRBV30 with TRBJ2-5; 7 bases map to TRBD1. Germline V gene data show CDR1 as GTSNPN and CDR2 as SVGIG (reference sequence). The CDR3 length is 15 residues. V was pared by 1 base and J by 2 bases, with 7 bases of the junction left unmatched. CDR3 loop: CAWSALGQPQETQYF. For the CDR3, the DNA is TGTGCCTGGAGTGCCCTGGGACAGCCTCAAGAGACCCAGTACTTC.

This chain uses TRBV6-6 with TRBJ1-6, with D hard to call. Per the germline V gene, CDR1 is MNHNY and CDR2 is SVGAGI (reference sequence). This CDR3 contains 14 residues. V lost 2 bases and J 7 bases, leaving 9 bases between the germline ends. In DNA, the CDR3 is TGTGCCAGCAGTTACGGAGGGCCGAATTCACCCCTCCACTTT. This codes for CASSYGGPNSPLHF.

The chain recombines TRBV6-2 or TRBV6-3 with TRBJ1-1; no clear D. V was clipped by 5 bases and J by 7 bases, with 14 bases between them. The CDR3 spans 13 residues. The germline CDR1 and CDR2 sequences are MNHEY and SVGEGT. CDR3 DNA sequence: TGTGCCAGCAGTGCAGACACGACGGTTGAAGCTTTCTTT. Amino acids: CASSADTTVEAFF.

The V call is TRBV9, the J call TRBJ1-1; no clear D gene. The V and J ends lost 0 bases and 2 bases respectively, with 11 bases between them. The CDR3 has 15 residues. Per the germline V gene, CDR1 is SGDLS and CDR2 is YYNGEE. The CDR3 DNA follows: TGTGCCAGCAGCGTAGATGCGGCGGGCAACACTGAAGCTTTCTTT. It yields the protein CASSVDAAGNTEAFF.

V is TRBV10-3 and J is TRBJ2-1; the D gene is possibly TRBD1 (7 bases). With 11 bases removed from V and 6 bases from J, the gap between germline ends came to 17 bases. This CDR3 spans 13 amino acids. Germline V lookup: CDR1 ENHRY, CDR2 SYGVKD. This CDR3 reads CAAGQRTFNEQFF. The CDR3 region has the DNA TGTGCCGCGGGACAGCGGACGTTCAATGAGCAGTTCTTC.

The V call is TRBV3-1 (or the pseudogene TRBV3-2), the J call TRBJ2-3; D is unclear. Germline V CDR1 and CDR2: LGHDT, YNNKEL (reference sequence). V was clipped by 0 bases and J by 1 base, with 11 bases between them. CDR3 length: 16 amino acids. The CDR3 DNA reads TGTGCCAGCAGCCAAGAAGGCGGCTACCGCACAGATACGCAGTATTTT. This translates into CASSQEGGYRTDTQYF.

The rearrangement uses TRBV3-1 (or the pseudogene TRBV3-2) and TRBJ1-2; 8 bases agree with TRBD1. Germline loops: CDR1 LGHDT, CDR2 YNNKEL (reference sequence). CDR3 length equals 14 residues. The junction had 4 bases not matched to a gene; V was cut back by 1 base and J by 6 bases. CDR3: CASSQGTGPNGYTF. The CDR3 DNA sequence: TGTGCCAGCAGCCAAGGGACAGGGCCAAATGGCTACACCTTC.

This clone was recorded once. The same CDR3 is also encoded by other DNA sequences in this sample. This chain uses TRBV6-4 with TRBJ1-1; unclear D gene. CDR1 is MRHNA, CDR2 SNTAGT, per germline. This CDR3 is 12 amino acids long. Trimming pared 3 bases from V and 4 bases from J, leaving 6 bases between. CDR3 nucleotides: TGTGCCAGCAGTGAAGGCGGCACTGAAGCTTTCTTT. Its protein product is CASSEGGTEAFF.

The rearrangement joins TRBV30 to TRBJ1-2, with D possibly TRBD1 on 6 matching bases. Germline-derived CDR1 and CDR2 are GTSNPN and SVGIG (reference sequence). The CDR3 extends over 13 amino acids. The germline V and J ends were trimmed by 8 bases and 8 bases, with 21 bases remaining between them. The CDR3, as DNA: TGTGCCCTACAGAGCGGACAGATCCTAGGCTACACCTTC. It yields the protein CALQSGQILGYTF.

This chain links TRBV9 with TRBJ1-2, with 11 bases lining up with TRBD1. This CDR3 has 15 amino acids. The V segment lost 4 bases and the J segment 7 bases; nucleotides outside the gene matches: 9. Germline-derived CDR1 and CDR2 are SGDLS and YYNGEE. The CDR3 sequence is CASSPLGQGASGYTF. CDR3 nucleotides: TGTGCCAGCAGCCCCTTAGGACAGGGGGCGTCTGGCTACACCTTC.

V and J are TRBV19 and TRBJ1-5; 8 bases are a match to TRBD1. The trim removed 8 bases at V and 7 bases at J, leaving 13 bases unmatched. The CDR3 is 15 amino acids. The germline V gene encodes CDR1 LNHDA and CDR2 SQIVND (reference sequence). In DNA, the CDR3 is TGTGCCAGTTCCTGGGGCCAGGGGGCAGGGCAGCCCCAGCATTTT. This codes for CASSWGQGAGQPQHF.

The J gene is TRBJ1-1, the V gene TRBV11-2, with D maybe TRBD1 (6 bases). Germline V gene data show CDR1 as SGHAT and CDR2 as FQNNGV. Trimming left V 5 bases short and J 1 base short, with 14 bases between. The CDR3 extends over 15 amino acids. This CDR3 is CASSHGQSGNTEAFF. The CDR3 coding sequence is TGTGCCAGCAGCCATGGACAGTCTGGGAACACTGAAGCTTTCTTT.

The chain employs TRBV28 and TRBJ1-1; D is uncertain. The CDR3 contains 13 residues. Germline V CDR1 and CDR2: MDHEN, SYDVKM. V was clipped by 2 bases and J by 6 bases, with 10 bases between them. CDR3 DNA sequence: TGTGCCAGCAGTTTAGGTCGGAGGGCTGAAGCTTTCTTT. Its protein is CASSLGRRAEAFF.

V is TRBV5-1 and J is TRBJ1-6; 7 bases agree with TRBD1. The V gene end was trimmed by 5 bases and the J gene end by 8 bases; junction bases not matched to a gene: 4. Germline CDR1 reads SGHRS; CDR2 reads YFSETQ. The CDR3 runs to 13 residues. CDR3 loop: CASRGTADSPLHF. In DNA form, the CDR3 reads TGCGCCAGCAGGGGGACAGCCGATTCACCCCTCCACTTT.

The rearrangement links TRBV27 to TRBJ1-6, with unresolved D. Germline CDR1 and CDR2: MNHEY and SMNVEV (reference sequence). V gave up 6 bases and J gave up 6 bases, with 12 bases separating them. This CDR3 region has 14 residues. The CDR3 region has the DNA TGTGCCAGCAGCCAAGAGAACGGTAATTCACCCCTCCACTTT. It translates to CASSQENGNSPLHF.

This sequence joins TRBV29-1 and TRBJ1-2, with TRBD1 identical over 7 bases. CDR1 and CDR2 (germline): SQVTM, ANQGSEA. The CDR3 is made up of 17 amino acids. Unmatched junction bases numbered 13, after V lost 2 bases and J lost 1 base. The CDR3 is CSVEPLGQIFLNYGYTF. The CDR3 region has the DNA TGCAGCGTTGAACCCCTGGGACAGATTTTCCTTAACTATGGCTACACCTTC.